This T cell receptor beta chain was sequenced during a study of human T cells and chemical hapten exposure. For the study at large: Application of 0.01% DPC to the upper back was done by patch test, with a reading at 6 days.

The CDR3 runs 13 residues. The ends lost 4 bases at V and 1 base at J; junction bases unmatched: 3. CDR1 is GTSNPN, CDR2 SVGIG, per germline (reference sequence). This sample's time point: patch test 1, 2 weeks after DPC sensitization. The treatment denotes: therapeutic diphenylcyclopropenone sensitization with weekly scalp DPC. Prior to application of each patch test, blood was drawn. Total RNA came from unfractionated whole blood. TCRdb fed the RACE reads into MiXCR, producing one record per CDR3 protein. The sample includes tens of thousands of distinct CDR3 sequences, roughly 10% of them seen just once.

Sequencing used whole blood, obtained in connection with sensitization to the hapten diphenylcyclopropenone (DPC). V gene TRBV30 combines with J gene TRBJ1-2; 7 bases agree with TRBD1. This receptor was obtained from a man aged 35 to 55 with alopecia areata. Some clones in this sample may be carry-over from other donors' samples. The CDR3 DNA sequence: TGTGCCTGGAAGGGACAGAGTAACTATGGCTACACCTTC. It yields the protein CAWKGQSNYGYTF.